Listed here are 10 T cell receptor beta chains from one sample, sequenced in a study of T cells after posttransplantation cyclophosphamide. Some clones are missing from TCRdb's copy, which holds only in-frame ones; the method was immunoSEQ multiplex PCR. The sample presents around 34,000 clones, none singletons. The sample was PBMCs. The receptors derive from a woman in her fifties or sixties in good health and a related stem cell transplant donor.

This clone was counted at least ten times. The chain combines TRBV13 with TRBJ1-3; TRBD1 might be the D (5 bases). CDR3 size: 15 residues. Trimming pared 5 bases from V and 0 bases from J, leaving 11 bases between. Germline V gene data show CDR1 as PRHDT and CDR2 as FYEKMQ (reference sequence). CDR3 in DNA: TGTGCCAGCAGCCGACAGCTGACCTCTGGAAACACCATATATTTT. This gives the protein CASSRQLTSGNTIYF.

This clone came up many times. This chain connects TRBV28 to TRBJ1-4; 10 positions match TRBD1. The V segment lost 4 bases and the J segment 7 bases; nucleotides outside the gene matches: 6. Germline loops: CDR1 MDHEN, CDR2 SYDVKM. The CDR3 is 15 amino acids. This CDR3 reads CASSSDRGRGEKLFF. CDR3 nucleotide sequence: TGTGCCAGCAGTTCTGACAGGGGGCGGGGTGAAAAACTGTTTTTT.

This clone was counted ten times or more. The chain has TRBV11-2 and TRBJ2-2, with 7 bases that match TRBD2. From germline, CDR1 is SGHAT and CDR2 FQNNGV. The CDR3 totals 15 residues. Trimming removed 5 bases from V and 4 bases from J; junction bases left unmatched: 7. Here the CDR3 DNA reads TGTGCCAGCAGCATAGCGGGTCAAAGCACCGGGGAGCTGTTTTTT. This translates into CASSIAGQSTGELFF.

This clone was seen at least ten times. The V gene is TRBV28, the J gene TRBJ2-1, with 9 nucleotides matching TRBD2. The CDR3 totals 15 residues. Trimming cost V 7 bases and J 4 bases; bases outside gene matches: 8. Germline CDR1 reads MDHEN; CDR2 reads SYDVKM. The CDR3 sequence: CASNEWTSEYNEQFF. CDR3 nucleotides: TGTGCCAGCAATGAATGGACTAGCGAGTACAATGAGCAGTTCTTC.

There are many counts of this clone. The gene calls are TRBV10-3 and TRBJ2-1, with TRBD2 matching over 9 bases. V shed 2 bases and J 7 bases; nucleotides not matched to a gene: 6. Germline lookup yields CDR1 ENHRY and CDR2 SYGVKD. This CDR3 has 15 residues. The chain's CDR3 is CAISELAGSVNEQFF. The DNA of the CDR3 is TGTGCCATCAGTGAGCTAGCGGGATCCGTGAATGAGCAGTTCTTC.

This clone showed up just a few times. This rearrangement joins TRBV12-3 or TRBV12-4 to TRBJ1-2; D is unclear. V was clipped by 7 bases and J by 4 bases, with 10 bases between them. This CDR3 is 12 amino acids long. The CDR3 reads CASKGRAYGYTF. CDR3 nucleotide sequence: TGTGCCAGCAAGGGTAGGGCCTATGGCTACACCTTC.

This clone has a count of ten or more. The CDR3 bases are TGCGCCAGCAGCTTGGACCCAGGGTTTGGCTACACCTTC. Its translation is CASSLDPGFGYTF. The V and J genes are TRBV5-1 and TRBJ1-2; possible D gene TRBD1, 5 bases. CDR1 and CDR2 (germline): SGHRS, YFSETQ. This CDR3 is 13 amino acids long. V lost 0 bases and J lost 7, with 10 bases in between.

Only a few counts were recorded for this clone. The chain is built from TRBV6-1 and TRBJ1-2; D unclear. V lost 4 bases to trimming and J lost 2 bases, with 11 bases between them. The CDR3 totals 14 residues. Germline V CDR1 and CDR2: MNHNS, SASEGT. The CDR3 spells CASSGPTRNYGYTF. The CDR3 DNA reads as TGTGCCAGCAGTGGACCGACAAGAAACTATGGCTACACCTTC.

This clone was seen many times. CDR3: CASSLGAVLYEQYF. The CDR3 coding sequence is TGTGCCAGCAGTTTAGGAGCGGTCCTGTACGAGCAGTACTTC. The chain couples TRBV27 to TRBJ2-7; the D gene is possibly TRBD2 (5 bases). V gave up 2 bases and J gave up 4 bases, with 12 bases separating them. CDR1 and CDR2 from the germline V gene are MNHEY and SMNVEV (reference sequence). The CDR3 consists of 14 residues.

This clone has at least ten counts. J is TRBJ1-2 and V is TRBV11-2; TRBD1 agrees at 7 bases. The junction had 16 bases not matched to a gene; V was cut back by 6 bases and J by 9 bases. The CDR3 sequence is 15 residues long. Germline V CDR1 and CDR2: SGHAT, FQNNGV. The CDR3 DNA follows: TGTGCCAGCAGTTCGAACCGCCGGGACAGTGACAGCTACACCTTC. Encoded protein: CASSSNRRDSDSYTF.